A selection of T cell receptor beta chains follows, all from one sample in a study of post-analysis software for immune sequencing data. TCRdb recomputed calls from the PCR reads with MiXCR, one row per CDR3 protein. The sample carries hundreds of thousands of distinct CDR3 sequences, roughly 27% recorded once. Sequenced: blood. The receptors here all came from a girl aged 5-17 years with multiple sclerosis. CDR3s include the opening cysteine and the closing phenylalanine or tryptophan. A D gene is named only where the DNA matches it firmly. Clone size is not always given. Where it is, it says once, few, many or a class for expanded clones.

TRBJ2-7	TRBV28	.	TRBD1	TGTGCCAGCAGTGCGCCTCGACAGGGGGCTTACGAGCAGTACTTC	CASSAPRQGAYEQYF
TRBJ2-3	TRBV10-3	once	TRBD2	TGTGCCATCAGCCTAGGACTAGCGGGAGGGGTAGATACGCAGTATTTT	CAISLGLAGGVDTQYF
TRBJ2-3	TRBV20-1	few	TRBD2	TGCAGTGCTAGAGGATATGCGGGAGGGCCAGATACGCAGTATTTT	CSARGYAGGPDTQYF
TRBJ2-5	TRBV20-1	.	.	TGCAGTGCGCCACACCAGAAGGGACGAGGACTGAAAGAGACCCAGTACTTC	CSAPHQKGRGLKETQYF
TRBJ2-7	TRBV7-7	.	TRBD2	TGTGCTAGCAGCTCCGGACTAGCGGGGGCCTCGAGCTCCTACAATGAGCAGTACTTC	CASSSGLAGASSSYNEQYF
TRBJ2-7	TRBV7-9	.	.	TGTGCCAGCAGCTCGACTGGCAGGGAGTACGAGCAGTACTTC	CASSSTGREYEQYF
TRBJ2-1	TRBV9	few	TRBD2	TGTGCCAGCAGCGTAAGAGGGTTGAGACTAGCCTCGGGGAATGAGCAGTTCTTC	CASSVRGLRLASGNEQFF
TRBJ2-3	TRBV20-1	few	TRBD2	TGCAGTGTTAGTAGCGGGAGACCGGTAGATACGCAGTATTTT	CSVSSGRPVDTQYF
TRBJ2-3	TRBV29-1	.	TRBD1	TGCAGCGGCAGGGGGTGGGATACGCAGTATTTT	CSGRGWDTQYF
TRBJ2-7	TRBV12-3/TRBV12-4	.	TRBD1	TGTGCCAGCAGTACCGGGACAGGGGGCGACGAGCAGTACTTC	CASSTGTGGDEQYF
TRBJ2-6	TRBV6-5	.	.	TGTGCCAGCAGTTTAGGGACCTTCGCCTCTGGGGCCAACGTCCTGACTTTC	CASSLGTFASGANVLTF
TRBJ1-2	TRBV10-3	.	.	TGTGCCATCAGTGCCGGGTTCGAGGGGCGGGACTGCACCTTC	CAISAGFEGRDCTF
TRBJ1-6	TRBV7-8	.	.	TGTGCCTCAGGACTGAGCCCTCCCGGACCCCTCCACTTT	CASGLSPPGPLHF
TRBJ2-7	TRBV7-9	once	TRBD1	TGTGCCAGCAGCCAACAGGGACAGTACAATGAGCAGTACTTC	CASSQQGQYNEQYF
TRBJ2-4	TRBV5-1	.	.	TGCGCCAGCAGCTTTGGAATCCGAAGTCTAGCCAAAAACATTCAGTACTTC	CASSFGIRSLAKNIQYF
TRBJ2-7	TRBV20-1	.	.	TGCAGTGCTACAGGGATGGGACTGCAAAGGGGTGAGCAGTACTTC	CSATGMGLQRGEQYF
TRBJ1-2	TRBV2	.	TRBD1	TGTGCCAGCAGTCCCCGGGACAGGGGGCGCCCTAACTATGGCTACACCTTC	CASSPRDRGRPNYGYTF
TRBJ2-7	TRBV20-1	once	TRBD2	TGCGGTGCCGTCGCCACTCTAGCGGGCGAGCAGTACTTC	CGAVATLAGEQYF
TRBJ2-4	TRBV27	.	.	TGTGCCAGCAGGGGAGGGGGATCCAAAAACATTCAGTACTTC	CASRGGGSKNIQYF
TRBJ2-3	TRBV4-3	few	.	TGCGCCAGCAGCCACCTCCCCGGAGCCGGCGTGGCAGATACGCAGTATTTT	CASSHLPGAGVADTQYF
TRBJ2-3	TRBV15	few	TRBD2	TGTGCCACCAGCAGAGGAAGACAAGCTGGGGGGGCAGATACGCAGTATTTT	CATSRGRQAGGADTQYF
TRBJ2-7	TRBV29-1	.	TRBD2	TGCAGCGTTGCGGGGGGACTAGCGGGAGGTTACGAGCAGTACTTC	CSVAGGLAGGYEQYF
TRBJ2-7	TRBV7-2	.	.	TGTGCCAGCAGCGAAAGGTTTCCAGCGGCGGCTAACTTTAACGAGCAGTACTTC	CASSERFPAAANFNEQYF
TRBJ2-3	TRBV7-8	.	TRBD1	TGTGCCAGCAGCCTGGGTAGGGACAGGTCAAGCACAGATACGCAGTATTTT	CASSLGRDRSSTDTQYF
TRBJ2-1	TRBV27	.	.	TGTGCCAGCAGTTTAGGGACTCCATCATACAATGAGCAGTTCTTC	CASSLGTPSYNEQFF
TRBJ2-1	TRBV7-2	few	TRBD2	TGTGCCAGCAGCCAGCCCCCCAGCGGGGGGGCTTCCTACAATGAGCAGTTCTTC	CASSQPPSGGASYNEQFF